This T cell receptor (beta chain) was captured in a study of cytomegalovirus exposure and HLA in healthy donors. The CDR3 runs 15 residues. Germline lookup yields CDR1 SGHRS and CDR2 YFSETQ. V lost 4 bases to trimming and J lost 3 bases, with 15 bases between them. PCR amplification relied on 60 Vbeta primers (plus 13 Jbeta primers). The method was immunoSEQ multiplex PCR; TCRdb's version includes in-frame clones alone and lacks a portion of them. The table lists more than 95,000 clones, approximately 69% of them singletons. The receptor's source is a man aged 35-49 years in good health and CMV-seropositive. The chain carries TRBV5-1 and TRBJ2-3; weak D call: TRBD2 (6 bases). Sequenced material: PBMCs. CDR3 sequence: CASSGGSVQTDTQYF. The CDR3 DNA reads TGCGCCAGCAGCGGGGGGTCGGTACAAACAGATACGCAGTATTTT. The full variable domain, with the rest looked up from reference TRBV5-1 and TRBJ2-3, is KAGVTQTPRYLIKTRGQQVTLSCSPISGHRSVSWYQQTPGQGLQFLFEYFSETQRNKGNFPGRFSGRQFSNSRSEMNVSTLELGDSALYLCASSGGSVQTDTQYFGPGTRLTVL.